The rows below give T cell receptor beta chains drawn from one sample of a study of T-cell reconstitution after alpha-beta-depleted transplantation in children. TCRdb re-derived calls from the PCR reads in MiXCR, one entry per CDR3 protein. The sample lists 750,000 to 950,000 distinct CDR3 sequences; approximately 15% were seen once. Sequenced material: PBMCs, mostly from graft donor cells, taken 360 days after TCRalphabeta/CD19-depleted stem cell transplant. These receptors were collected from a male patient aged 10-17 years who had a stem cell transplant for acute lymphoblastic leukemia, so the T cells may come from the graft donor. The CDR3 runs from the conserved cysteine through the conserved F or W. The order of the fields is CDR3 length, V gene, J gene, CDR3 protein.

length: 16; V: TRBV3-1; J: TRBJ2-7; CDR3: CASSLRGSGRYNEQYF
length: 16; V: TRBV4-1; J: TRBJ2-7; CDR3: CASSQVWEASGSEQYF
length: 15; V: TRBV2; J: TRBJ2-1; CDR3: CASIATGGPHNEQFF
length: 15; V: TRBV4-2; J: TRBJ2-7; CDR3: CASSGERITAYEQYF
length: 16; V: TRBV20-1; J: TRBJ2-5; CDR3: CSAHGRPGGSVETQYF
length: 14; V: TRBV3-1; J: TRBJ1-6; CDR3: CASSQADPYSTLHF
length: 15; V: TRBV7-2; J: TRBJ1-1; CDR3: CASSRRQGVNTEAFF
length: 12; V: TRBV5-6; J: TRBJ2-1; CDR3: CASSLTQIEQFF
length: 15; V: TRBV9; J: TRBJ1-5; CDR3: CASSRGGALRQPQHF
length: 15; V: TRBV7-3; J: TRBJ2-3; CDR3: CASSIKAGFTDTQYF
length: 12; V: TRBV29-1; J: TRBJ2-7; CDR3: CSVEEGGGNEYF
length: 15; V: TRBV27; J: TRBJ2-5; CDR3: CASSLGVGARETQYF
length: 16; V: TRBV7-9; J: TRBJ2-5; CDR3: CASSSSSGRPQETQYF
length: 17; V: TRBV7-8; J: TRBJ2-5; CDR3: CASSKVSATGGEETQYF
length: 14; V: TRBV5-1; J: TRBJ2-3; CDR3: CASRGPSSGDTQYF
length: 14; V: TRBV6-5; J: TRBJ2-3; CDR3: CASSYSGFTDTQYF
length: 14; V: TRBV19; J: TRBJ2-1; CDR3: CASHWGTGYNEQFF
length: 16; V: TRBV5-1; J: TRBJ2-4; CDR3: CASSLESSLAKNIQYF
length: 15; V: TRBV18; J: TRBJ2-5; CDR3: CASSPDGLAGETQYF
length: 15; V: TRBV12-3/TRBV12-4; J: TRBJ2-7; CDR3: CASSPGVAGFYEQYF
length: 16; V: TRBV18; J: TRBJ1-2; CDR3: CASSPIMDSENYGYTF
length: 15; V: TRBV7-9; J: TRBJ1-2; CDR3: CASSPRERPSYGYTF
length: 13; V: TRBV4-2; J: TRBJ2-3; CDR3: CASSQDPADTQYF
length: 17; V: TRBV5-6; J: TRBJ2-2; CDR3: CASSRRASGRYTGELFF
length: 11; V: TRBV20-1; J: TRBJ2-2; CDR3: CSARGPGELFF
length: 13; V: TRBV29-1; J: TRBJ1-4; CDR3: CSVKQGFDEKLFF
length: 14; V: TRBV29-1; J: TRBJ2-7; CDR3: CSGGLGVDRYEQYF
length: 13; V: TRBV6-1; J: TRBJ2-3; CDR3: CASNSGPTDTQYF
length: 12; V: TRBV15; J: TRBJ2-2; CDR3: CATSLFPGELFF
length: 15; V: TRBV28; J: TRBJ2-7; CDR3: CASSGQHGTAYEQYF
length: 17; V: TRBV19; J: TRBJ2-1; CDR3: CASSMGLAEWGYNEQFF
length: 14; V: TRBV5-1; J: TRBJ2-1; CDR3: CASSSGQGYNEQFF
length: 14; V: TRBV5-4; J: TRBJ1-2; CDR3: CASSSTTGRWGYTF
length: 15; V: TRBV4-1; J: TRBJ2-7; CDR3: CASSRFVGVSGEQYF
length: 11; V: TRBV5-1; J: TRBJ2-2; CDR3: CASLYSGELFF
length: 16; V: TRBV12-3/TRBV12-4; J: TRBJ1-2; CDR3: CASSGPAGRVNYGYTF
length: 15; V: TRBV12-3/TRBV12-4; J: TRBJ1-1; CDR3: CASSGRRSTGTEAFF
length: 16; V: TRBV10-3; J: TRBJ2-1; CDR3: CAISEGRDYLGNEQFF
length: 14; V: TRBV27; J: TRBJ2-7; CDR3: CASSWGASSYEQYF
length: 14; V: TRBV15; J: TRBJ1-4; CDR3: CATSTRISLEKLFF
length: 14; V: TRBV29-1; J: TRBJ1-1; CDR3: CSVRDRWLNTEAFF
length: 19; V: TRBV5-1; J: TRBJ2-4; CDR3: CASSRATGTIGGIKNIQYF
length: 15; V: TRBV5-1; J: TRBJ2-7; CDR3: CASSLEPHPGNEQYF
length: 10; V: TRBV20-1; J: TRBJ2-7; CDR3: CSARYYEQYF
length: 15; V: TRBV5-6; J: TRBJ2-5; CDR3: CASSFGGVGPETQYF
length: 15; V: TRBV11-2; J: TRBJ1-1; CDR3: CASSSYRGWNTEAFF
length: 15; V: TRBV12-3/TRBV12-4; J: TRBJ2-5; CDR3: CASSSRRDPAETQYF
length: 16; V: TRBV4-1; J: TRBJ2-7; CDR3: CASSQDSGAYSYEQYF
length: 20; V: TRBV7-7; J: TRBJ2-2; CDR3: CASSLDETSGMYVWSGELFF
length: 16; V: TRBV2; J: TRBJ2-2; CDR3: CASRSVWTSHPGELFF
length: 11; V: TRBV12-3/TRBV12-4; J: TRBJ2-5; CDR3: CASSPGLFWQF
length: 15; V: TRBV19; J: TRBJ2-2; CDR3: CASSNGLIRGGELFF
length: 12; V: TRBV29-1; J: TRBJ2-5; CDR3: CSVARMWGTQYF
length: 11; V: TRBV5-1; J: TRBJ1-1; CDR3: CASSLRGEAFF